The next 5 T cell receptor beta chains were all read from a single sample in a study of human versus mouse CDR3 diversity and MHC coevolution. The method was immunoSEQ multiplex PCR; TCRdb's version includes in-frame clones alone and lacks a portion of them. The sample holds about 60,000 clones, around 94% seen once. Specimen: naive CD4+ T cells from blood. Regarding subset: CD45RO-negative CD62L-positive naive CD4 T cells. These TCRs come from a person between 55 and 69 years old in good health.

The rearrangement links TRBV5-1 to TRBJ1-1; tentatively, D is TRBD1 (5 bases). CDR1 SGHRS and CDR2 YFSETQ come from the germline V gene. The CDR3 contains 14 residues. Between the trimmed V and J ends, which lost 2 bases and 2 bases, there was a span of 10 bases. For the CDR3, the DNA is TGCGCCAGCAGCTTAGGGCGGACAAACACTGAAGCTTTCTTT. Protein: CASSLGRTNTEAFF.

The V and J genes are TRBV18 and TRBJ2-5; 7 nucleotides align to TRBD2. The J call is in doubt because the DNA end fits TRBJ2-7 better. Germline-derived CDR1 and CDR2 are KGHSH and LQKENI. The CDR3 length is 14 residues. This chain's CDR3 is CASSPGEGSYEQYF. The CDR3 region has the DNA TGTGCCAGCTCCCCTGGGGAGGGATCCTACGAGCAGTACTTC.

The count of this clone is one. CDR3 DNA: TGTGCCAGCAGCTTCCGGACTAGGGGGGAGACCCAGTACTTC. Translation: CASSFRTRGETQYF. The rearrangement joins TRBV11-2 to TRBJ2-5; possible D gene TRBD2, 7 bases. Germline V gives CDR1 SGHAT, CDR2 FQNNGV. This CDR3 contains 14 residues. The V end was cut by 3 bases, the J end by 5 bases, with 13 bases between.

This sequence joins TRBV29-1 and TRBJ1-2, with D tentatively TRBD1 (5 bases). The CDR3 consists of 13 residues. The germline V gene has CDR1 SQVTM and CDR2 ANQGSEA. The ends were cut back, 7 bases at V and 5 bases at J, with 17 bases in the middle. CDR3 sequence reads: CSAGGRQQYGYTF. CDR3 DNA: TGCAGCGCCGGGGGTCGACAGCAGTATGGCTACACCTTC.

V usage is TRBV5-4 and J usage is TRBJ2-7; maybe TRBD2 (6 bases). Germline values: CDR1 SGHNT, CDR2 YYREEE (reference sequence). V dropped 1 base and J dropped 2 bases, with 13 bases sitting between them. The CDR3 consists of 15 residues. CDR3 in amino acids: CASSLSGTGPYEQYF. CDR3 sequence (DNA): TGTGCCAGCAGCTTGTCCGGGACTGGGCCCTACGAGCAGTACTTC.